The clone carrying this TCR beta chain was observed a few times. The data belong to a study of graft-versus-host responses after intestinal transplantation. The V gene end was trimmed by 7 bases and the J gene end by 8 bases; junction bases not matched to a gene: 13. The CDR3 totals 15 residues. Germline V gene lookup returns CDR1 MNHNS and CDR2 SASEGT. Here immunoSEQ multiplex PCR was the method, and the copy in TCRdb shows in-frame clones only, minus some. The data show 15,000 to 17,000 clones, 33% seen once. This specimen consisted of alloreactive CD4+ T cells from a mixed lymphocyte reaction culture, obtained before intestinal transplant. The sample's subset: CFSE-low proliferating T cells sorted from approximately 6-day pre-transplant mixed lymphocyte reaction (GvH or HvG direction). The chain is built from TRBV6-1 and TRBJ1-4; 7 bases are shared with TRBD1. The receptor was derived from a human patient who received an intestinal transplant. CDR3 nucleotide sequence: TGTGCCAGCAAAAAGGGGGCACGGGGGGGCGAAAAACTGTTTTTT. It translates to CASKKGARGGEKLFF.